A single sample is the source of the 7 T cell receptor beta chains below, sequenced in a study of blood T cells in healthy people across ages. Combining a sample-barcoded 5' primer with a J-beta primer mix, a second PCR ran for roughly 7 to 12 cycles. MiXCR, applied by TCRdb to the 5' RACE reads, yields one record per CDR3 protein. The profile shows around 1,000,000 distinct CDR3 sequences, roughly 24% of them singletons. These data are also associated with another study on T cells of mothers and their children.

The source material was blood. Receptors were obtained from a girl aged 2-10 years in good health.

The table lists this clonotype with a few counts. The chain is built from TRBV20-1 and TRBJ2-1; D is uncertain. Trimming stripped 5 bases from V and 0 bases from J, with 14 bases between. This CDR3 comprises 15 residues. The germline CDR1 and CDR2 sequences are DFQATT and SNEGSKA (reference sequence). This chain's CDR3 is CSAQSLVSSYNEQFF. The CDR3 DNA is TGCAGTGCTCAATCCCTTGTAAGCTCCTACAATGAGCAGTTCTTC.

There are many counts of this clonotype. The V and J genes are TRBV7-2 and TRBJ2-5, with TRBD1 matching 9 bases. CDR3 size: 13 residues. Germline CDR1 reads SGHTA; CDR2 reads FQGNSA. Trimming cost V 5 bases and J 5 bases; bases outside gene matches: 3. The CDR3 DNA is TGTGCCAGCAGCGTCGGGACAGGGGAGACCCAGTACTTC. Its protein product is CASSVGTGETQYF.

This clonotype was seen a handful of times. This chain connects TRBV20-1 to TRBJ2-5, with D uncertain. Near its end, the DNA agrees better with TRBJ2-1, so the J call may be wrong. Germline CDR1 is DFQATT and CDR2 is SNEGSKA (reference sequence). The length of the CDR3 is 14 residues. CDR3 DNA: TGCAGTGCTAAAACTCTCCTGCGGAACCATGAGCAGTTCTTC. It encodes CSAKTLLRNHEQFF.

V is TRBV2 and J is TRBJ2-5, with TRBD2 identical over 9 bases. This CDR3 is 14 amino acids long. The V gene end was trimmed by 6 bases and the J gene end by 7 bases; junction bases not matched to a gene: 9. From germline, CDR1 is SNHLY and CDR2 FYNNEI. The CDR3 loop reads CASRGRLAVGTQYF. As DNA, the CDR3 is TGTGCCAGCAGGGGGCGACTAGCGGTGGGGACCCAGTACTTC.

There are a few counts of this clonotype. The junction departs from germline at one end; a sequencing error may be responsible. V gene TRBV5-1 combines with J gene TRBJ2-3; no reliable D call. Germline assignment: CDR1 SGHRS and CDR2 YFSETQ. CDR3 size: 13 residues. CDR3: CASGLMWGDTQYF. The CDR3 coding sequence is TGCGCCAGCGGCTTGATGTGGGGAGATACGCAGTATTTT.

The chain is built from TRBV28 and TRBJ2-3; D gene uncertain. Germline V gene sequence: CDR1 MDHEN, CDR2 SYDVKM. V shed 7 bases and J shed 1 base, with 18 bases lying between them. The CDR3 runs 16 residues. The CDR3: CASKSLEESRTDTQYF. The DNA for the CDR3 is TGTGCCAGCAAGAGCTTAGAGGAATCCCGCACAGATACGCAGTATTTT.

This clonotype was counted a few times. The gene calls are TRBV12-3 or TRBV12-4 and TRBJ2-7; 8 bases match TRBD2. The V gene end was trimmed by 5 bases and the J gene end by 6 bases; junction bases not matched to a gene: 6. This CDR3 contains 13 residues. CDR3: CASSTSGGGEQYF. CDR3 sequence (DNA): TGTGCCAGCAGTACAAGCGGGGGCGGCGAGCAGTACTTC.